This T cell receptor (beta chain) is from a study of T-cell memory formation after mild COVID-19 (dated by TCRdb to the early 2020s). Background on the whole study: TCR sequence clusters from the two donors were largely donor specific. In a couple of donors, T-cell clones that expanded and contracted after mild COVID-19 were tracked by sequencing TCRalpha and TCRbeta repertoires over time. Two young, previously healthy adult volunteers, one female and one male, were included in the cohort.

What the work shows at the level of the full study, not this receptor alone: SARS-CoV-2 specificity was not confirmed for the second-wave clones peaking on day 37. Only two mild cases were covered by the study, and larger cohorts that include severe cases with pre-infection samples were considered necessary. Contracting CD4+ clones appeared mostly in the CM and EM memory subsets, whereas CD8+ clones were enriched in EMRA. From day 15 to 85, contracting clones showed balanced CD4/CD8 phenotypes, whereas a second wave of clones that expanded from day 15 to 37 leaned towards CD4+. Some responding clones were detected in pre-infection memory, suggesting pre-existing cross-reactive memory T cells joined the SARS-CoV-2 response.

Ficoll-Paque density gradient centrifugation was the method used to isolate PBMCs. Instrument on record: Illumina NovaSeq 6000. Using 5'RACE with constant-segment primers, TCRalpha and TCRbeta cDNA libraries were constructed, with sample barcodes and unique molecular identifiers added in the process. Trizol reagent was used to extract RNA from every sample. Amplification of the libraries took two PCR steps, and the second step added a second sample barcode plus Illumina TruSeq adapters. The libraries were sequenced on an Illumina NovaSeq using 2 x 150 bp paired-end reads. The authors processed their data as follows. With migec v1.2.7, reads were demultiplexed and then collapsed into UMI-guided consensus sequences. With mixcr v2.1.11, UMI consensuses were aligned to TRA and TRB V and J templates and assembled into clonotypes. A clonotype was counted as expanded or contracted only when both edgeR and NoisET called the clonotype significant, with the noise models trained on biological replicates. For edgeR calls, a false discovery rate-adjusted p below 0.01 and a log2 fold-change threshold of 1 were applied. PCA with hierarchical clustering of max-normalized trajectories of the 1000 most abundant clonotypes was used as exploratory dynamics analysis. Separately sequenced CD4+ and CD8+ repertoires were used to assign a CD4 or CD8 phenotype to each responding clone. TCRdb applied fastp at Q25 and MiXCR to the public reads, then kept only in-frame beta chains. Every CDR3 protein is listed once, alongside the most common genes and DNA of its rows. TCRdb, not the original authors, processed these V and J calls. In all, the sample holds approximately 410,000 distinct CDR3 sequences, and roughly a quarter of those were seen once. Under 15% of the sample is taken by the ten largest.

From the cysteine through the phenylalanine, the CDR3 covers 13 amino acids. Only the CDR3 portion is preserved as DNA: 39 bases, with reading frame beginning at the first base. The germline V gene sets CDR1 to SGHRS and CDR2 to YFSETQ. V ends up 0 bases short and J 8 bases short, with an unmatched junction base count of 4. The sample holds a few counts of this clonotype. The antigen this receptor binds is unknown. No base-level quality is on record; no much larger clone is a single base apart. The source of this sequence is an adult woman who had mild COVID-19 (a few samples of this study predate the infection). The sample titles of this study are shuffled in the database, so cell type and time point are left out; the donor was told from shared clones. This sequence uses TRBV5-1 and TRBJ1-2; TRBD1 fits 7 bases in the junction. Input material: PBMCs or a T cell subset sorted from them (not recorded which). The DNA reads TGCGCCAGCAGCTTGGATAGGGGGCGAGGCTACACCTTC. It is translated as CASSLDRGRGYTF.